This T cell receptor beta chain stems from a study of shared clonotypes between healthy human individuals. The CDR3 has 14 residues. Germline CDR1 MNHEY, CDR2 SMNVEV (reference sequence). V lost 6 bases, J lost 2 bases, and 5 bases stayed unmatched. Study results and limitations: Researchers sampled blood only, noting tissue repertoires likely differ. Deeper or shallower sequencing was expected to change how clonotypes are shared among donors. Only a few donors were included, so the genetic and exposure-history diversity represented was limited.

With regard to this clone: Its antigen is as yet unknown.

The deep-level immunoSEQ assay was used. Data came from immunoSEQ multiplex PCR; TCRdb stores just in-frame clones and leaves some out. The sample lists hundreds of thousands of clones, around 79% occurring once. This chain joins TRBV27 and TRBJ2-7; 9 nucleotides match TRBD2. The sample was PBMCs. This TCR was recovered from a middle-aged woman in good health. Some clones in this sample may be carry-over from other donors' samples. CDR3 sequence (DNA): TGTGCCAGCAGATTTCTAGCGGGACCCTACGAGCAGTACTTC. This gives the protein CASRFLAGPYEQYF.